This T cell receptor beta chain is drawn from a study of blood T cell repertoires in COVID-19. Background on the study: Samples representing acute and convalescent COVID-19 were sourced from the United States, Italy and Spain. PBMCs, B-cell-depleted T cells, or T cells were the source of the cDNA or gDNA that made up the material.

The method was immunoSEQ multiplex PCR; TCRdb's version includes in-frame clones alone and lacks a portion of them. The data show about 70,000 clones, more than 75% seen once. Germline V gene sequence: CDR1 KGHSH, CDR2 LQKENI. Trimming removed 3 bases from V and 0 bases from J; junction bases left unmatched: 8. The CDR3 covers 16 residues. The sequenced sample was peripheral blood. The V and J genes are TRBV18 and TRBJ2-7, with 7 bases lining up with TRBD2. The receptor's source is a human donor in a cohort sampled during active COVID-19. CDR3 in DNA: TGTGCCAGCTCACCGGGGGGGACTGCCAGCTCCTACGAGCAGTACTTC. Translating it yields CASSPGGTASSYEQYF.